The TCR beta chain under discussion was sequenced for a study of cytomegalovirus exposure and HLA in healthy donors. At the level of the study: In terms of ancestry, the Caucasian-associated cluster contained 75% to 90% of the roughly 400 genotyped donors. Findings and limits, study-wide: It was shown in a later analysis that HLA-associated TCR beta chains were more clonally expanded than other, equally common chains. Indistinguishability led to the exclusion of some V segments, TRBV6-2 and TRBV6-3 included. With later analysis, a missense DCLRE1C variant became linked to TCR beta V- and J-gene trimming.

PCR employed 60 Vbeta and 13 Jbeta primers. Assay used: immunoSEQ multiplex PCR; TCRdb lists only in-frame clones, some missing. The specimen's table records roughly 77,000 clones. As to this clone: The antigen is not known.

The CDR3 has 14 amino acids. With V trimmed by 1 base and J by 6 bases, 1 base remained unmatched. Germline V CDR1 and CDR2: SGHNT, YENEEA. This sequence was found in a female donor in good health and CMV-seropositive. The sample comprised PBMCs. V and J are TRBV11-3 and TRBJ2-1; TRBD2 matches 9 bases. In DNA form, the CDR3 reads TGTGCCAGCAGCTTAGGGACTAGCGTCAATGAGCAGTTCTTC. Protein product: CASSLGTSVNEQFF.